These 6 T cell receptor beta chains share one sample of origin, sequenced in a study of cytomegalovirus exposure and HLA in healthy donors. Assay: immunoSEQ multiplex PCR; the TCRdb copy retains only in-frame clones and omits some. The repertoire consists of fewer than 350,000 clones, with roughly 90% occurring once and the leading ten covering about 0.9%. Sequencing was performed on PBMCs. The receptor set was obtained from a woman aged 18-29 years in good health and CMV-seronegative.

V and J are TRBV4-3 and TRBJ1-3, with D tentatively TRBD1 (5 bases). Germline CDR1 and CDR2: LGHNA and YSLEER. CDR3 length: 15 residues. With 3 bases removed from V and 0 bases from J, the gap between germline ends came to 9 bases. CDR3 region: CASSQTQGSGNTIYF. The CDR3 DNA reads as TGCGCCAGCAGCCAGACCCAGGGCTCTGGAAACACCATATATTTT.

The chain has TRBV30 and TRBJ1-5, with D perhaps matching TRBD1 (6 bases). Trimming removed 3 bases at V and 9 bases at J, with 21 bases between. In germline, CDR1 is GTSNPN, CDR2 SVGIG (reference sequence). CDR3 length: 15 amino acids. Here the CDR3 reads CAWSPTGPRFSPQHF. CDR3 in DNA: TGTGCCTGGAGCCCGACAGGTCCGAGGTTTTCGCCCCAGCATTTT.

CDR3 DNA sequence: TGCGCCAGCAGTAAAGACAGACCTGTCACCGGGGAGCTGTTTTTT. Translating it yields CASSKDRPVTGELFF. This chain connects TRBV5-1 to TRBJ2-2; the D gene is possibly TRBD1 (5 bases). The CDR3 consists of 15 residues. V lost 5 bases and J lost 4, with 15 bases in between. Germline values: CDR1 SGHRS, CDR2 YFSETQ. Full variable domain (rest looked up from reference TRBV5-1 and TRBJ2-2): KAGVTQTPRYLIKTRGQQVTLSCSPISGHRSVSWYQQTPGQGLQFLFEYFSETQRNKGNFPGRFSGRQFSNSRSEMNVSTLELGDSALYLCASSKDRPVTGELFFGEGSRLTVL.

This sequence joins TRBV19 and TRBJ2-7, with 9 bases matching TRBD1. The V segment lost 10 bases and the J segment 2 bases; nucleotides outside the gene matches: 6. Germline V gene data show CDR1 as LNHDA and CDR2 as SQIVND (reference sequence). The CDR3 covers 13 residues. In DNA form, the CDR3 reads TGTGCCACCTCCGGGACAGGGACCTACGAGCAGTACTTC. Translated: CATSGTGTYEQYF.

This chain connects TRBV28 to TRBJ2-7; D ambiguous. V was shortened by 4 bases and J by 7 bases, with 17 bases between the two germline ends. There are 14 residues in the CDR3. Germline-derived CDR1 and CDR2 are MDHEN and SYDVKM. The CDR3 loop is CASSSTGFVGEQYF. The CDR3 coding sequence is TGTGCCAGCAGTTCAACCGGGTTTGTCGGGGAGCAGTACTTC.

This clone was observed a few times. This chain links TRBV28 with TRBJ1-3; D is unresolved. Germline CDR1 reads MDHEN; CDR2 reads SYDVKM. CDR3 length equals 12 residues. V dropped 6 bases and J dropped 7 bases, with 10 bases sitting between them. The CDR3, as DNA: TGTGCCAGCAGACAAAGTGGCAACACCATATATTTT. Residues: CASRQSGNTIYF. The entire variable domain, with the rest obtained from reference TRBV28 and TRBJ1-3, is as follows: DVKVTQSSRYLVKRTGEKVFLECVQDMDHENMFWYRQDPGLGLRLIYFSYDVKMKEKGDIPEGYSVSREKKERFSLILESASTNQTSMYLCASRQSGNTIYFGEGSWLTVV.